The text below deals with one TCR beta chain. Its antigen is as yet unknown. Unmatched junction bases numbered 8, after V lost 5 bases and J lost 7 bases. The germline gives CDR1 SGHDN, CDR2 FVKESK. The CDR3 loop spans 15 amino acids. TCRdb processed the reads anew with MiXCR; each CDR3 protein has one entry. The sample holds 250,000 or so distinct CDR3 sequences, 10% to 15% seen once. This specimen comes from a study of T cell repertoires in cytomegalovirus infection. The overall study: Both CMV infection and a matching HLA type were indicated by public TCR beta signatures.

Regarding the study as a whole: Dominating the ex vivo response were TCR beta clonotypes that were CMV-specific and HLA-C-restricted.

Sequenced sample: PBMCs. This sequence joins TRBV14 and TRBJ1-6; 7 positions agree with TRBD1. This sequence was found in a human donor in good health (CMV status not recorded). Some clones in this sample may be carry-over from other donors' samples. The CDR3 coding sequence is TGTGCCAGCAGCGCGCGACAGGGTAACAATTCACCCCTCCACTTT. Its translation is CASSARQGNNSPLHF.